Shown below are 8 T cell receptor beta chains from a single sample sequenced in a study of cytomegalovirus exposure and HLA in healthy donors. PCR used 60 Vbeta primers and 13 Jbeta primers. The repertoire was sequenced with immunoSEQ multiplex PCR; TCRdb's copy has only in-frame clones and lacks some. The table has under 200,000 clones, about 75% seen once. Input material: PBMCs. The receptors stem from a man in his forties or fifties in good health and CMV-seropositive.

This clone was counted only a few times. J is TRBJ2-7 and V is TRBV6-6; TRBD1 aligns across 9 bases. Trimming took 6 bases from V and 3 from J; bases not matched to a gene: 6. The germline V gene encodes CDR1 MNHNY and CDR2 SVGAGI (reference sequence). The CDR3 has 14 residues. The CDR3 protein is CASRTPGQGYEQYF. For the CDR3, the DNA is TGTGCCAGCAGAACACCGGGACAGGGCTACGAGCAGTACTTC.

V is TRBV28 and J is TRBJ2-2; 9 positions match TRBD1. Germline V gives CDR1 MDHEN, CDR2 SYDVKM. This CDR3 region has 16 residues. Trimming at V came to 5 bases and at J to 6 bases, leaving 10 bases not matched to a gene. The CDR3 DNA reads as TGTGCCAGCAGTCTCGACAGGGGGATGGGCGCCGGGGAGCTGTTTTTT. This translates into CASSLDRGMGAGELFF.

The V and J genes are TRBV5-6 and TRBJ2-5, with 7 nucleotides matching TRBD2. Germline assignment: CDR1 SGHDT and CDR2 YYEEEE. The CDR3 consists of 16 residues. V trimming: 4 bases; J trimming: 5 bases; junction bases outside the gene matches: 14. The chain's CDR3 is CASSTPGGRGSETQYF. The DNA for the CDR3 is TGTGCCAGCAGCACCCCGGGAGGCCGTGGATCGGAGACCCAGTACTTC.

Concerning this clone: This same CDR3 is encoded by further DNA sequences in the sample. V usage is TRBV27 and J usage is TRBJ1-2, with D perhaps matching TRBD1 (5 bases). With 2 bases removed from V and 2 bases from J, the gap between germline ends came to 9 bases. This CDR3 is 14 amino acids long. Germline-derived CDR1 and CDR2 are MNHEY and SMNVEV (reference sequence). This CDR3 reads CASSLRGSNYGYTF. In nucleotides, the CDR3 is TGTGCCAGCAGTTTACGGGGGAGCAACTATGGCTACACCTTC.

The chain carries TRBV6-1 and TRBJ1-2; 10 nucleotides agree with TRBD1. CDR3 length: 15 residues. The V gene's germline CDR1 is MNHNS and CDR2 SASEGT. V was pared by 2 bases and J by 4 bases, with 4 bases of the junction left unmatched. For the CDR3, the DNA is TGTGCCAGCAGTGAAAGGGGACAGGGGAGCTATGGCTACACCTTC. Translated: CASSERGQGSYGYTF.

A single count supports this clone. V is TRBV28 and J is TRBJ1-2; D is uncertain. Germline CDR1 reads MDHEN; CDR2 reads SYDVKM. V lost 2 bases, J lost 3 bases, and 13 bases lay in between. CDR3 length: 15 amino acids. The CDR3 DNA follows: TGTGCCAGCAGTTTAAGTGGGCCACTCTACTATGGCTACACCTTC. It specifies CASSLSGPLYYGYTF.

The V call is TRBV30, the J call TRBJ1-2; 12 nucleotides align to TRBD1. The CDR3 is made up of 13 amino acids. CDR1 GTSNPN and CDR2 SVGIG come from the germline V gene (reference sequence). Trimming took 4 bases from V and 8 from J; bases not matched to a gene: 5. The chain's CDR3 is CAWNPGQGAGYTF. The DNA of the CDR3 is TGTGCCTGGAATCCGGGACAGGGGGCCGGCTACACCTTC.

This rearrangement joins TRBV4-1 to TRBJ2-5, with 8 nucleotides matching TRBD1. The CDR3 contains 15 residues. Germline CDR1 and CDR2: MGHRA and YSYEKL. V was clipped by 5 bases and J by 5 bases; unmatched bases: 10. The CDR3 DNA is TGCGCCAGCAGCATCGGACAGGGAAGTTTTGAGACCCAGTACTTC. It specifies CASSIGQGSFETQYF.